This T cell receptor beta chain was sequenced in a study of CD8 T cells in Susac syndrome. This CDR3 region has 17 residues. V was clipped by 3 bases and J by 5 bases, with 20 bases between them. In germline, CDR1 is LGHDT, CDR2 YNNKEL (reference sequence). An amount of RNA that ranged from 0.5 to 1 ug was reverse transcribed with random hexamers. TCRdb redid the calling of the immunoSEQ multiplex PCR reads with MiXCR, one entry per CDR3 protein. The sample records approximately 190,000 distinct CDR3 sequences, over 75% being singletons. V gene TRBV3-1 combines with J gene TRBJ2-1, with D possibly being TRBD2 (6 bases). Sequencing was performed on CD4+ T cells from PBMCs. The clonotype comes from a human donor with Susac syndrome. For the CDR3, the DNA is TGTGCCAGCAGCCACCGCCCGAGCGGGTCTAAGAACAATGAGCAGTTCTTC. The encoded protein is CASSHRPSGSKNNEQFF.